This is a list of T cell receptor beta chains from one sample in a study of T cells in Graves' hyperthyroidism and ophthalmopathy. TCRdb reprocessed the multiplex PCR reads with MiXCR, giving one entry per CDR3 protein. This sample has around 300,000 distinct CDR3 sequences, with approximately 13% found just once. The sample consisted of blood. All receptors derive from a woman between 35 and 50 years old with Graves' ophthalmopathy. The CDR3 runs from the conserved cysteine through the conserved F or W. The order of the fields is D gene, V gene, clone size, J gene, CDR3 protein, CDR3 DNA. D genes are given only for firm matches. The listing skips clone size in some rows; elsewhere it reads once, few, many or a size class.

>TRBD1|TRBV12-3/TRBV12-4|many|TRBJ1-5
CASTLTGGGNQPQHF
TGTGCCAGCACCTTAACAGGGGGTGGCAATCAGCCCCAGCATTTT
>TRBD2|TRBV6-1|many|TRBJ2-3
CASSSKGLAEITDTQYF
TGTGCCAGCAGTTCTAAAGGACTAGCGGAGATCACAGATACGCAGTATTTT
>.|TRBV6-1|many|TRBJ1-3
CASSSLPPGNTIYF
TGTGCCAGCAGTAGTCTGCCACCTGGAAACACCATATATTTT
>TRBD1|TRBV4-1|few|TRBJ2-1
CASSQEGDRGENEQFF
TGCGCCAGCAGCCAAGAGGGGGACAGGGGTGAGAATGAGCAGTTCTTC
>.|TRBV6-1|few|TRBJ2-5
CASSVAGTHIKAETQYF
TGTGCCAGCAGTGTTGCCGGGACACACATTAAGGCGGAGACCCAGTACTTC
>TRBD1|TRBV7-6|.|TRBJ2-2
CASSNRAGGAGEMFF
TGTGCCAGCAGCAACCGGGCAGGGGGTGCCGGGGAGATGTTTTTT
>.|TRBV6-1|few|TRBJ1-5
CASSSGLGARNQPQHF
TGTGCCAGCAGTTCAGGCCTCGGGGCCAGAAATCAGCCCCAGCATTTT
>TRBD2|TRBV15|.|TRBJ2-3
CATSRARLAGGFTDTQYF
TGTGCCACCAGCAGGGCCAGACTAGCGGGGGGTTTCACAGATACGCAGTATTTT
>.|TRBV12-3/TRBV12-4|many|TRBJ1-3
CASSPFSRGNTIYF
TGTGCCAGCAGCCCCTTTTCCAGGGGAAACACCATATATTTT
>TRBD2|TRBV12-5|.|TRBJ2-1
CASGLVPPPGTSGRAGEQFF
TGTGCTAGTGGTTTGGTACCCCCCCCCGGGACTAGCGGGAGGGCAGGTGAGCAGTTCTTC
>.|TRBV5-5|few|TRBJ2-5
CASRTSGSVLKKETQYF
TGTGCCAGCAGAACCTCAGGGTCGGTCCTGAAGAAAGAGACCCAGTACTTC
>.|TRBV10-3|many|TRBJ1-2
CAISSGSNYGYTF
TGTGCCATCAGCTCGGGATCGAACTATGGCTACACCTTC